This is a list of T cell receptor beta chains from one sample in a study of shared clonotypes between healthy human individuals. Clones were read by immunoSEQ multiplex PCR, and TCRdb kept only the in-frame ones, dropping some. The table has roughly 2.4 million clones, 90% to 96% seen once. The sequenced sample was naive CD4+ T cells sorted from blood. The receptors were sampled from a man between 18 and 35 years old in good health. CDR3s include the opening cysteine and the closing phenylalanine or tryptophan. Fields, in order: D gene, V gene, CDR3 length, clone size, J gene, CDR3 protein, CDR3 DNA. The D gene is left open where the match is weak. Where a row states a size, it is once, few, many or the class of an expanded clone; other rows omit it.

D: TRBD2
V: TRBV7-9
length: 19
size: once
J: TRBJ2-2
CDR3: CASSYAVLAGGPRTGELFF
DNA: TGTGCCAGCAGCTACGCGGTCTTAGCGGGGGGGCCGCGGACCGGGGAGCTGTTTTTT

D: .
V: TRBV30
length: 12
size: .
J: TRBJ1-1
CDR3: CAHRTGRTEAFF
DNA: TGTGCCCACCGTACAGGGCGCACTGAAGCTTTCTTT

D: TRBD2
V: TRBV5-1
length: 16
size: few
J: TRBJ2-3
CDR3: CASSLVLAGGQDTQYF
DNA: TGCGCCAGCAGCTTGGTTCTAGCGGGGGGCCAAGATACGCAGTATTTT

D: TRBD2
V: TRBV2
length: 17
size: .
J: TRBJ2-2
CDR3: CASSPRSGGARGGELFF
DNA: TGTGCCAGCAGCCCCAGGAGCGGGGGGGCCAGAGGCGGGGAGCTGTTTTTT

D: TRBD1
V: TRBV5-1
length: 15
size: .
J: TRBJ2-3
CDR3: CASSSHRGGTDTQYF
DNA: TGCGCCAGCAGCTCTCACAGGGGCGGCACAGATACGCAGTATTTT

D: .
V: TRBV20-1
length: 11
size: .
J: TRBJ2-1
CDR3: CSARSDNEQFF
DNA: TGCAGTGCTAGATCGGACAATGAGCAGTTCTTC

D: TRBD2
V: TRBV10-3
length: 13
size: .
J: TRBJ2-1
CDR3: CAISEGGDNEQFF
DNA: TGTGCCATCAGTGAGGGGGGGGACAATGAGCAGTTCTTC

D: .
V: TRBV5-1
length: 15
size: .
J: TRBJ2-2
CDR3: CASSLRQLNTGELFF
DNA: TGCGCCAGCAGCTTGAGACAATTGAACACCGGGGAGCTGTTTTTT

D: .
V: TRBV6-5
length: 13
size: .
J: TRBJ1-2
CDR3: CASSKGRDYGYTF
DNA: TGTGCCAGCAGTAAGGGACGGGACTATGGCTACACCTTC

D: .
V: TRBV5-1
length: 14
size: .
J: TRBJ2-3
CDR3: CASSLWGGTDTQYF
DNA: TGCGCCAGCAGCTTGTGGGGTGGCACAGATACGCAGTATTTT

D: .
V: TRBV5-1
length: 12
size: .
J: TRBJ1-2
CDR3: CASISGGYGYTF
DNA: TGCGCCAGCATATCAGGCGGCTATGGCTACACCTTC

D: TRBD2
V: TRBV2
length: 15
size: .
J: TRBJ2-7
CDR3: CASTLYWEGSYEQYF
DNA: TGTGCCAGCACCTTGTATTGGGAGGGCTCCTACGAGCAGTACTTC

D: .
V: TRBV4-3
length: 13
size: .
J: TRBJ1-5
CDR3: CASSQDGSQPQHF
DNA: TGCGCCAGCAGCCAAGATGGGTCTCAGCCCCAGCATTTT

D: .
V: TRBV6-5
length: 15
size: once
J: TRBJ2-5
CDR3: CASSYSFGQPETQYF
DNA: TGTGCCAGCAGTTACTCGTTCGGCCAACCAGAGACCCAGTACTTC

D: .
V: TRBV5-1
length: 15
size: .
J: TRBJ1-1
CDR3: CASTPSVFLGTEAFF
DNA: TGCGCCAGCACCCCAAGTGTTTTCCTGGGCACTGAAGCTTTCTTT

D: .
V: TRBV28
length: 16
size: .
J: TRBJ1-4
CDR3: CASSFQGIATNEKLFF
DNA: TGTGCCAGCAGTTTCCAGGGAATAGCAACTAATGAAAAACTGTTTTTT

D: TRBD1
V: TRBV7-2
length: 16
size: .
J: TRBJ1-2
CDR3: CASSRGQGISHYGYTF
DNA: TGTGCCAGCAGCAGGGGACAGGGGATTTCGCACTATGGCTACACCTTC

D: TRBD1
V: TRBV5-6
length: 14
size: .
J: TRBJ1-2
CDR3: CASSPGQGNYGYTF
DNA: TGTGCCAGCAGCCCGGGACAGGGGAACTATGGCTACACCTTC

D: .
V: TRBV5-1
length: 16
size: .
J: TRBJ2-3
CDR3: CASKPGSSISTDTQYF
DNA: TGCGCCAGCAAACCGGGGTCCAGTATTAGCACAGATACGCAGTATTTT

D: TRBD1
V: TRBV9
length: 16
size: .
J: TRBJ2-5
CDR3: CASSVGQVNPTETQYF
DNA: TGTGCCAGCAGCGTGGGACAGGTAAATCCCACAGAGACCCAGTACTTC

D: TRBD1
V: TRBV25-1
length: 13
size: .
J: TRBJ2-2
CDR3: CASSLRGTGELFF
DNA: TGTGCCAGCAGTCTCAGGGGGACCGGGGAGCTGTTTTTT

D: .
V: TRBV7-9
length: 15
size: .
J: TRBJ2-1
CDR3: CASSHQNWGENEQFF
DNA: TGTGCCAGCAGCCACCAAAATTGGGGCGAGAATGAGCAGTTCTTC

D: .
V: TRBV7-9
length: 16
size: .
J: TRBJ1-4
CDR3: CASSLDIGRSGEKLFF
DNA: TGTGCCAGCAGCTTAGACATAGGACGGTCAGGTGAAAAACTGTTTTTT

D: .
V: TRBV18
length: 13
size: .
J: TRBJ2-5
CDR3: CASSTGPRETQYF
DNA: TGTGCCAGCTCAACGGGTCCCCGGGAGACCCAGTACTTC

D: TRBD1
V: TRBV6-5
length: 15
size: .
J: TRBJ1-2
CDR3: CASSYTGGVGSGYTF
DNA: TGTGCCAGCAGTTACACAGGGGGCGTCGGCAGCGGCTACACCTTC

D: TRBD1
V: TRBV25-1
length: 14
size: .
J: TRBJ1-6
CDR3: CAAAPGQHNSPLHF
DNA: TGTGCCGCCGCCCCGGGACAGCATAATTCACCCCTCCACTTT

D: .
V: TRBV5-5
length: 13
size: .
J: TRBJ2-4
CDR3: CASTSAGANIQYF
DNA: TGTGCCAGCACCTCGGCGGGCGCGAACATTCAGTACTTC

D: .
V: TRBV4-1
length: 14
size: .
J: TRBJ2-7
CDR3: CASSQAPAGYEQYF
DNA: TGCGCCAGCAGCCAAGCCCCAGCGGGCTACGAGCAGTACTTC

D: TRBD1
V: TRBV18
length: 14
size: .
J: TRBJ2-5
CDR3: CASSIDRGGETQYF
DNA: TGTGCCAGCTCCATAGACAGGGGAGGAGAGACCCAGTACTTC

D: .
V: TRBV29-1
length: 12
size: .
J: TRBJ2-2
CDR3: CSVVRDTGELFF
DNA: TGCAGCGTTGTACGGGACACCGGGGAGCTGTTTTTT

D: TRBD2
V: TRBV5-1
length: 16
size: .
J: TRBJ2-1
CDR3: CASSPRGRANYNEQFF
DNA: TGCGCCAGCAGCCCCCGCGGGAGGGCCAACTACAATGAGCAGTTCTTC

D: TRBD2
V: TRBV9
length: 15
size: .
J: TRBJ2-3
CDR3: CASSVDQRGPDTQYF
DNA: TGTGCCAGCAGCGTAGATCAGCGGGGGCCAGATACGCAGTATTTT

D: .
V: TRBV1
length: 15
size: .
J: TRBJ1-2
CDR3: CTSSQPGQGDYGYTF
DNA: TGCACCAGCAGCCAACCGGGACAGGGGGACTATGGCTACACCTTC

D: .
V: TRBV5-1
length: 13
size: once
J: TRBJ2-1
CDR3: CASSLGEYNEQFF
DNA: TGCGCCAGCAGCTTGGGGGAATACAATGAGCAGTTCTTC

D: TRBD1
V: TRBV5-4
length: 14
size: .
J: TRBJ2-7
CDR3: CASSPPGQGNLVYF
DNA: TGTGCCAGCAGCCCGCCGGGACAGGGAAATTTGGTGTACTTC

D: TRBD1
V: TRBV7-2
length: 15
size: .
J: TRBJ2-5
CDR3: CASSDRGSGSETQYF
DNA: TGTGCCAGCAGCGACAGGGGAAGCGGGTCGGAGACCCAGTACTTC

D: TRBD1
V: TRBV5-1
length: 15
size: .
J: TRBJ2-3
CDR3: CASSPDRGITDTQYF
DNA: TGCGCCAGCAGCCCGGACAGGGGGATCACAGATACGCAGTATTTT

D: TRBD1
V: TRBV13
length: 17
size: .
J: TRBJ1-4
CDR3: CASSSLNRGQGGEKLFF
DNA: TGTGCCAGCAGCTCCCTAAACAGGGGGCAAGGTGGTGAAAAACTGTTTTTT

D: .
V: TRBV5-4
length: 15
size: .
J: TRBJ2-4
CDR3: CASSRGGQQKNIQYF
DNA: TGTGCCAGCAGCCGTGGGGGACAACAAAAAAACATTCAGTACTTC

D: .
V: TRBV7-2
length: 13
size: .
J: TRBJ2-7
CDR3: CASSPGGSYEQYF
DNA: TGTGCCAGCAGCCCCGGGGGCTCCTACGAGCAGTACTTC

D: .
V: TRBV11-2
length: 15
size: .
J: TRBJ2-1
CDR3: CASSLGLAAYNEQFF
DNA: TGTGCCAGCAGCTTAGGGCTAGCAGCCTACAATGAGCAGTTCTTC

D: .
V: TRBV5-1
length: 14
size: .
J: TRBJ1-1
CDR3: CASSSGGPNTEAFF
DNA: TGCGCCAGCAGTTCTGGGGGCCCGAACACTGAAGCTTTCTTT

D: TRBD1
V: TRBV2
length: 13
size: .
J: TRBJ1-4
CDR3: CASSVQGGEKLFF
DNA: TGTGCCAGCAGTGTGCAGGGGGGCGAAAAACTGTTTTTT

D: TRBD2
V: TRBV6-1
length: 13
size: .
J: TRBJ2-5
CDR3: CVSRLAGVETQYF
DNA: TGTGTCAGCAGACTAGCGGGAGTTGAGACCCAGTACTTC

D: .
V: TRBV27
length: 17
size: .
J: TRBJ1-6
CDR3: CASSLFGRRGQGAPLHF
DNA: TGTGCCAGCAGTTTATTTGGACGACGAGGCCAAGGGGCACCCCTCCACTTT

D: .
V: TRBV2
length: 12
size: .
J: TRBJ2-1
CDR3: CASSEDRSEQFF
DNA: TGTGCCAGCAGTGAAGACCGTAGTGAGCAGTTCTTC

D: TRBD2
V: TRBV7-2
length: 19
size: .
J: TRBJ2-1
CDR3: CASSLAGTSGLSSYNEQFF
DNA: TGTGCCAGCAGCTTAGCCGGGACTAGCGGGCTGAGCTCCTACAATGAGCAGTTCTTC

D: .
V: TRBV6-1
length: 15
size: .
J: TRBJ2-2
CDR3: CASSDNLRRTGELFF
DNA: TGTGCCAGCAGTGATAATCTGCGAAGGACCGGGGAGCTGTTTTTT